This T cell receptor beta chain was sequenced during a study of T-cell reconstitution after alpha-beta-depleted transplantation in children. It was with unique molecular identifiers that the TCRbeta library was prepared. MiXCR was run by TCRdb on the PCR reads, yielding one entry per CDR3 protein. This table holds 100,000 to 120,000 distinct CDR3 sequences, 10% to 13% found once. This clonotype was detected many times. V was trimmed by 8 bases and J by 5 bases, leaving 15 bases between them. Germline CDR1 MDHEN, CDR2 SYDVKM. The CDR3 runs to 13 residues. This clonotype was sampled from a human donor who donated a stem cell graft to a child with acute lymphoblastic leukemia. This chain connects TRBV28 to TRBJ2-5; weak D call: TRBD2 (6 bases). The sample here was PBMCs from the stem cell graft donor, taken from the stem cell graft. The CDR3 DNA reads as TGTGCCAGCTACACGCGGGGTCCGGAGACCCAGTACTTC. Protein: CASYTRGPETQYF.